The rows below give T cell receptor beta chains drawn from one sample of a study of T-cell reconstitution after alpha-beta-depleted transplantation in children. TCRdb reprocessed the PCR reads via MiXCR and lists one record per CDR3 protein. Of 200,000 to 250,000 distinct CDR3 sequences in the sample, roughly 25% were seen once. Here the sequenced sample was PBMCs, taken before TCRalphabeta/CD19-depleted stem cell transplant. The receptor source for this set is a girl aged 2 to 9 with Fanconi anemia, due to receive a stem cell transplant. CDR3s include the opening cysteine and the closing phenylalanine or tryptophan. Each record gives: V gene, clone size, CDR3 protein. Clone size appears in some rows only: once, few, many, or a class for an expanded clone.

V: TRBV5-1
size: many
CDR3: CASSLAGREQYF

V: TRBV6-4
size: many
CDR3: CASSDGGGTDTQYF

V: TRBV29-1
size: NA
CDR3: CSGGGNTEAFF

V: TRBV5-1
size: few
CDR3: CASSLKVRDRGIYEQYF

V: TRBV18
size: many
CDR3: CANFRSNTGELFF

V: TRBV5-1
size: many
CDR3: CASSTGTASTDTQYF

V: TRBV7-9
size: few
CDR3: CASSLPAGTSDYNEQFF

V: TRBV12-3/TRBV12-4
size: few
CDR3: CASSFSGGLEDGELFF

V: TRBV5-1
size: few
CDR3: CASSYWADKIEQFF

V: TRBV29-1
size: few
CDR3: CSATTNEQFF

V: TRBV29-1
size: NA
CDR3: CSVDLISPGTSGTYF